This TCR beta chain comes out of a study of blood T cells in healthy people across ages. The V gene lost 4 bases and the J gene lost 0 bases, with 10 bases spanning the gap. CDR3 length equals 13 residues. The V gene's germline CDR1 is SQVTM and CDR2 ANQGSEA. Samples each had at least 5 micrograms of total RNA extracted. The authors ran a second PCR of roughly 6 to 11 cycles using a sample-barcoded 5' primer and a J-beta primer mix. Each TCR beta cDNA got a 12-nucleotide random molecular identifier. TCRdb redid the calling of the 5' RACE reads with MiXCR, one entry per CDR3 protein. The repertoire holds about 1,400,000 distinct CDR3 sequences, with approximately 59% as singletons. Study results and limitations: It was held that the diversity estimates obtained from one million T cells were underestimates. TCR beta diversity, measured per million T cells, fell in a roughly linear way with age.

As regards this clonotype: Its antigen is not identified.

The V and J genes are TRBV29-1 and TRBJ2-7, with D maybe TRBD2 (5 bases). Sequencing used blood. The source of this sequence is a man in his late teens or twenties in good health. CDR3 sequence: CSVGGGPSYEQYF. CDR3 DNA: TGCAGCGTTGGAGGCGGGCCCTCCTACGAGCAGTACTTC.